The sequence of this T cell receptor beta chain was determined in a study of a mutant IDH1 vaccine in newly diagnosed glioma (dated by TCRdb to the early 2020s). Describing the broader study: In the chemotherapy-containing groups, vaccination started alongside temozolomide cycles, whereas in patients who had radiotherapy alone it started 4-6 weeks after radiotherapy. Of the roughly 30 treated patients, approximately 62% were male and approximately 38% were female, and a mean age of 40.4 years was recorded. Visit V12 was the week-35 safety follow-up and visit V13 was the week-47 end of study. Six visits were used for peripheral blood collection: V03 (baseline), V05, V07, V10, V12 and V13. For exploratory analyses, longitudinal TCRB deep sequencing was carried out in around 26 treated patients wherever samples were available. Before enrollment, most patients had been given radiochemotherapy with temozolomide as standard therapy, while the rest had received either radiotherapy alone or temozolomide alone.

The time point label for this specimen denotes: week 47, end of study. Each vaccine dose was 300 ug of a 20-mer mutant IDH1 peptide in Montanide, given subcutaneously with topical imiquimod. Eight vaccinations were administered to patients in weeks 1, 3, 5, 7, 11, 15, 19 and 23, corresponding to visits V03 through V10. Newly diagnosed WHO grade 3 or 4 IDH1-mutant astrocytomas showing loss of nuclear ATRX were present in the donors. The samples were drawn from NOA16, a multicentre, single-arm, open-label phase I trial in Germany that tested a mutant IDH1 peptide vaccine in humans for the first time. The DNeasy Blood and Tissue Kit was used to extract genomic DNA from EDTA blood for TCRB sequencing. Library prep was done by the immunoSEQ multiplex PCR assay. Rearranged TCR beta chain sequences were amplified using the hsTCRB Kit according to the manufacturer's protocol. TCRB libraries were sequenced on an Illumina MiSeq. For the original study's pipeline: The kit vendor's proprietary platform handled demultiplexing, trimming and gene mapping. The immuneACCESS repertoire file appears here via TCRdb, limited to in-frame rearrangements. These files lack a portion of the clones; in checked studies, under half of the deficit traces to unresolved V genes, and the cause of the others is not known. The V and J calls and the clone size are those of that table, but D and trimming were determined from the DNA. The sample table lists about 94,000 clones, roughly 89% of them with a count of one. The ten largest clones represent around 0.73% of the sample.

The full study reports these points: Vaccine-induced immune responses across multiple MHC alleles were detected in approximately 93% of patients. No apparent relationship was observed between pseudoprogression and alterations in the top peripheral T cell clonotypes detected by TCRB sequencing. Availability determined which PBMC samples were chosen for TCRB deep sequencing. It was noted by the authors that analyses of patient blood samples could not be reproduced owing to sample limitations.

The CDR3 has 11 amino acids, counting the end cysteine and phenylalanine. Here the CDR3 DNA is all that survives: 33 bases in frame from base 1. The CDR1 and CDR2 encoded by the germline V gene are MNHEY and SVGAGI. V is pared back by 6 bases and J by 6 bases, with 7 bases lying between the germline termini. Regarding this clone: Its specific antigen is unknown. Base qualities are missing; no much larger clone stands one base away.

The TCR sequence derives from a woman in her 50s with glioma. The chain is assembled from TRBV6-5 and TRBJ2-3, with the D gene uncertain. This material consisted of PBMCs, taken from a glioma patient whose treatment included an IDH1 peptide vaccine. The nucleotide sequence is TGTGCCAGCAGACTTCAGGATACGCAGTATTTT. It is translated as CASRLQDTQYF.